This T cell receptor (beta chain) was captured by sequencing in a study of CD8 T cells in Susac syndrome. The RNA input was about 0.5 to 1 ug, and it was reverse transcribed with random hexamers. TCRdb redid the calling of the immunoSEQ multiplex PCR reads with MiXCR, one entry per CDR3 protein. The sample lists fewer than 350,000 distinct CDR3 sequences, about 91% occurring once. From blood CD8+ and CD4+ T cells, TCR beta sequences were generated. TEMRA cells were FACS-enriched, unlike CD8+ and CD4+ T cells, which were negatively isolated. V trimming: 0 bases; J trimming: 2 bases; junction bases outside the gene matches: 5. The V gene's germline CDR1 is SGHDT and CDR2 YYEEEE. This CDR3 has 16 residues.

The rearrangement links TRBV5-6 to TRBJ2-1; 7 bases agree with TRBD1. The sample consisted of CD8+ T cells from PBMCs. This clonotype originated in a human donor with multiple sclerosis. This chain's CDR3 is CASSLARGGAYNEQFF. CDR3 in DNA: TGTGCCAGCAGCTTGGCCAGAGGGGGCGCCTACAATGAGCAGTTCTTC.